These T cell receptor beta chains were read from a single sample in a study of T cells in Graves' hyperthyroidism and ophthalmopathy. TCRdb fed the multiplex PCR reads into MiXCR, producing one record per CDR3 protein. The sample contains about 410,000 distinct CDR3 sequences, roughly 14% of which appear only once. Material: blood. Receptor source: a man aged 18 to 29 with Graves' ophthalmopathy. Both conserved end residues are part of each CDR3. Fields, in order: D gene, clone size, V gene, J gene, CDR3 protein, CDR3 DNA. The D gene is left open where the match is weak. Only part of the rows carry a size: once, few, many, or a class if the clone is expanded.

d_gene: NA
abundance: NA
v_gene: TRBV20-1
j_gene: TRBJ1-1
CDR3aa: CSARGGVNTEAFF
CDR3nt: TGCAGTGCTAGAGGCGGGGTGAACACTGAAGCTTTCTTT

d_gene: NA
abundance: many
v_gene: TRBV20-1
j_gene: TRBJ2-7
CDR3aa: CSAPEEGMRGNEQYF
CDR3nt: TGCAGTGCTCCCGAAGAGGGGATGAGGGGGAACGAGCAGTACTTC

d_gene: NA
abundance: many
v_gene: TRBV20-1
j_gene: TRBJ1-1
CDR3aa: CSASVVEAFF
CDR3nt: TGCAGTGCTAGTGTCGTTGAAGCTTTCTTT

d_gene: TRBD2
abundance: few
v_gene: TRBV29-1
j_gene: TRBJ2-7
CDR3aa: CSVEDGTTGPEQYF
CDR3nt: TGCAGCGTTGAAGATGGGACTACTGGTCCCGAGCAGTACTTC

d_gene: NA
abundance: NA
v_gene: TRBV19
j_gene: TRBJ2-4
CDR3aa: CASSRLGGENIQYF
CDR3nt: TGTGCCAGTAGCCGCCTGGGGGGCGAAAACATTCAGTACTTC

d_gene: TRBD1
abundance: many
v_gene: TRBV3-1
j_gene: TRBJ1-6
CDR3aa: CASSHRDRELSPLHF
CDR3nt: TGTGCCAGCAGCCACCGGGACAGGGAATTATCACCCCTCCACTTT

d_gene: TRBD2
abundance: few
v_gene: TRBV29-1
j_gene: TRBJ2-5
CDR3aa: CSVDSSGGVETQYF
CDR3nt: TGCAGCGTTGATTCTAGCGGGGGGGTTGAGACCCAGTACTTC

d_gene: NA
abundance: many
v_gene: TRBV15
j_gene: TRBJ2-5
CDR3aa: CATSTGSETQYF
CDR3nt: TGTGCCACCAGTACAGGGTCCGAGACCCAGTACTTC

d_gene: TRBD1
abundance: NA
v_gene: TRBV19
j_gene: TRBJ2-1
CDR3aa: CASTPKGTGFYEQFF
CDR3nt: TGTGCCAGTACTCCAAAAGGGACAGGGTTTTATGAGCAGTTCTTC

d_gene: TRBD1
abundance: many
v_gene: TRBV18
j_gene: TRBJ1-4
CDR3aa: CASSPTQGDNEKLFF
CDR3nt: TGTGCCAGCTCACCTACACAGGGGGATAATGAAAAACTGTTTTTT

d_gene: NA
abundance: NA
v_gene: TRBV5-1
j_gene: TRBJ2-3
CDR3aa: CASSFEGQIQYF
CDR3nt: TGCGCCAGCAGCTTTGAAGGCCAGATACAGTATTTT

d_gene: TRBD1
abundance: many
v_gene: TRBV6-1
j_gene: TRBJ1-2
CDR3aa: CASSSMTWTGPNYGYTF
CDR3nt: TGTGCCAGCAGTTCCATGACATGGACAGGACCTAACTATGGCTACACCTTC

d_gene: TRBD2
abundance: few
v_gene: TRBV10-3
j_gene: TRBJ2-1
CDR3aa: CAISEWETSGRFNEQFF
CDR3nt: TGTGCCATCAGTGAGTGGGAGACTAGCGGGAGATTTAATGAGCAGTTCTTC

d_gene: TRBD2
abundance: many
v_gene: TRBV11-3
j_gene: TRBJ2-1
CDR3aa: CASSLSSGSYNEQFF
CDR3nt: TGTGCCAGCAGCTTATCTAGCGGGTCTTACAATGAGCAGTTCTTC

d_gene: NA
abundance: NA
v_gene: TRBV15
j_gene: TRBJ1-2
CDR3aa: CATSRENRAIDYGYTF
CDR3nt: TGTGCCACCAGCAGAGAGAACAGGGCGATAGACTATGGCTACACCTTC

d_gene: NA
abundance: NA
v_gene: TRBV6-4
j_gene: TRBJ1-1
CDR3aa: CASSGGGDTEAFF
CDR3nt: TGTGCCAGCAGTGGGGGCGGTGACACTGAAGCTTTCTTT

d_gene: NA
abundance: few
v_gene: TRBV25-1
j_gene: TRBJ2-7
CDR3aa: CASIPLAGSVHEQYF
CDR3nt: TGTGCCAGCATTCCCCTAGCAGGGTCGGTCCACGAGCAGTACTTC

d_gene: NA
abundance: few
v_gene: TRBV4-1
j_gene: TRBJ1-6
CDR3aa: CASSQDGTEVSFSPLHF
CDR3nt: TGCGCCAGCAGCCAAGATGGTACAGAAGTCTCCTTTTCACCCCTCCACTTT

d_gene: NA
abundance: NA
v_gene: TRBV11-3
j_gene: TRBJ2-2
CDR3aa: CASSHKTGELFF
CDR3nt: TGTGCCAGCAGCCACAAGACCGGGGAGCTGTTTTTT

d_gene: NA
abundance: many
v_gene: TRBV27
j_gene: TRBJ2-7
CDR3aa: CASSPLTGAGSYEQYF
CDR3nt: TGTGCCAGCAGCCCTCTCACGGGGGCAGGTTCCTACGAGCAGTACTTC

d_gene: NA
abundance: many
v_gene: TRBV12-3/TRBV12-4
j_gene: TRBJ1-6
CDR3aa: CASSRNNSPLHF
CDR3nt: TGTGCCAGCAGTAGGAACAATTCACCCCTCCACTTT

d_gene: NA
abundance: many
v_gene: TRBV19
j_gene: TRBJ2-1
CDR3aa: CASSTYPDSPTNNEQFF
CDR3nt: TGTGCCAGTAGTACATATCCGGACAGCCCCACCAACAATGAGCAGTTCTTC

d_gene: NA
abundance: many
v_gene: TRBV11-2
j_gene: TRBJ1-1
CDR3aa: CASSPTPGRAFF
CDR3nt: TGTGCCAGCAGTCCCACACCCGGGCGAGCTTTCTTT

d_gene: TRBD2
abundance: few
v_gene: TRBV13
j_gene: TRBJ2-5
CDR3aa: CASSSRLAGVEETQYF
CDR3nt: TGTGCCAGCAGCTCACGACTAGCGGGAGTAGAAGAGACCCAGTACTTC

d_gene: NA
abundance: many
v_gene: TRBV7-9
j_gene: TRBJ2-3
CDR3aa: CASSITGSDTQYF
CDR3nt: TGTGCCAGCAGTATTACAGGTTCAGATACGCAGTATTTT

d_gene: NA
abundance: few
v_gene: TRBV19
j_gene: TRBJ1-3
CDR3aa: CASSISPPPTGAGNTIYF
CDR3nt: TGTGCCAGTAGTATAAGCCCCCCACCGACAGGCGCTGGAAACACCATATATTTT

d_gene: NA
abundance: NA
v_gene: TRBV19
j_gene: TRBJ1-1
CDR3aa: CASSKENTEAFF
CDR3nt: TGTGCCAGCAGTAAAGAGAACACTGAAGCTTTCTTT

d_gene: TRBD2
abundance: few
v_gene: TRBV7-3
j_gene: TRBJ2-5
CDR3aa: CASGSSSGRPQSYF
CDR3nt: TGTGCCAGTGGATCTTCTAGCGGGAGGCCCCAATCATACTTC

d_gene: TRBD1
abundance: few
v_gene: TRBV18
j_gene: TRBJ1-5
CDR3aa: CASSPGTGGGNQPQHF
CDR3nt: TGTGCCAGCTCACCAGGGACAGGGGGGGGCAATCAGCCCCAGCATTTT

d_gene: NA
abundance: many
v_gene: TRBV11-2
j_gene: TRBJ1-1
CDR3aa: CASSLRGVGYTEAFF
CDR3nt: TGTGCCAGCAGCTTAAGGGGGGTAGGGTACACTGAAGCTTTCTTT

d_gene: NA
abundance: NA
v_gene: TRBV7-9
j_gene: TRBJ2-7
CDR3aa: CASSFDLSYEQYF
CDR3nt: TGTGCCAGCAGCTTCGATCTCTCCTACGAGCAGTACTTC

d_gene: NA
abundance: many
v_gene: TRBV5-1
j_gene: TRBJ2-3
CDR3aa: CASSPGTVSTDTQYF
CDR3nt: TGCGCCAGCAGCCCCGGGACGGTGAGCACAGATACGCAGTATTTT

d_gene: TRBD2
abundance: NA
v_gene: TRBV27
j_gene: TRBJ2-5
CDR3aa: CASSLSHSGTSGRGETQYF
CDR3nt: TGTGCCAGCAGTTTATCCCACTCCGGGACTAGCGGGAGAGGAGAGACCCAGTACTTC

d_gene: TRBD1
abundance: NA
v_gene: TRBV19
j_gene: TRBJ2-1
CDR3aa: CASSPRTGINEQFF
CDR3nt: TGTGCCAGTAGTCCCAGGACAGGGATCAATGAGCAGTTCTTC

d_gene: NA
abundance: many
v_gene: TRBV11-2
j_gene: TRBJ1-5
CDR3aa: CASSLLGLVGQPQHF
CDR3nt: TGTGCCAGCAGCTTATTAGGGCTGGTGGGTCAGCCCCAGCATTTT

d_gene: NA
abundance: many
v_gene: TRBV7-8
j_gene: TRBJ2-5
CDR3aa: CASSLVGGATYPGETQYF
CDR3nt: TGTGCCAGCAGCTTAGTAGGGGGGGCAACCTATCCCGGTGAGACCCAGTACTTC

d_gene: NA
abundance: many
v_gene: TRBV20-1
j_gene: TRBJ1-2
CDR3aa: CSARAVDGLGYTF
CDR3nt: TGCAGTGCTAGAGCGGTTGATGGCCTTGGCTACACCTTC

d_gene: NA
abundance: many
v_gene: TRBV27
j_gene: TRBJ1-5
CDR3aa: CASSLSARLGQPQHF
CDR3nt: TGTGCCAGCAGTTTATCGGCCAGGCTCGGTCAGCCCCAGCATTTT

d_gene: TRBD1
abundance: many
v_gene: TRBV7-6
j_gene: TRBJ1-5
CDR3aa: CASSVGTGVQPQHF
CDR3nt: TGTGCCAGCAGCGTTGGGACAGGGGTTCAGCCCCAGCATTTT

d_gene: NA
abundance: few
v_gene: TRBV27
j_gene: TRBJ2-7
CDR3aa: CASSRPGRFNSYEQYF
CDR3nt: TGTGCCAGCAGTCGCCCGGGACGGTTCAATAGTTACGAGCAGTACTTC

d_gene: TRBD1
abundance: NA
v_gene: TRBV29-1
j_gene: TRBJ1-4
CDR3aa: CSVEAGGYDKLFF
CDR3nt: TGCAGCGTTGAGGCAGGGGGGTATGACAAACTGTTTTTT

d_gene: TRBD2
abundance: few
v_gene: TRBV6-1
j_gene: TRBJ2-7
CDR3aa: CASSREWTSGGEWSYEQYF
CDR3nt: TGTGCCAGCAGCCGGGAGTGGACTAGCGGGGGGGAGTGGTCCTACGAGCAGTACTTC

d_gene: TRBD2
abundance: many
v_gene: TRBV7-3
j_gene: TRBJ2-7
CDR3aa: CASSPTGLAGFSYEQYF
CDR3nt: TGTGCCAGCAGCCCAACGGGACTAGCGGGATTCTCCTACGAGCAGTACTTC

d_gene: NA
abundance: many
v_gene: TRBV18
j_gene: TRBJ1-2
CDR3aa: CASSPPGSSNYGYTF
CDR3nt: TGTGCCAGCTCACCTCCTGGGTCTTCTAACTATGGCTACACCTTC

d_gene: TRBD1
abundance: few
v_gene: TRBV30
j_gene: TRBJ1-6
CDR3aa: CAWSPYGTGTSPLHF
CDR3nt: TGTGCCTGGAGTCCTTACGGGACAGGGACTTCACCCCTCCACTTT